This T cell receptor (beta chain) was identified in a study of beta chain features in type 1 diabetes. The study's findings and limits: Shorter TCRB CDR3s, moderately but significantly so, marked every one of the four CD4+ subsets in Type 1 diabetes patients.

The isolated RNA, all of it, was reverse transcribed, so expressed TCRB transcripts were what got sequenced. Sequenced by immunoSEQ multiplex PCR; TCRdb stores in-frame clones only, minus some. The sample has about 240,000 clones, roughly 14% seen once; the top ten hold roughly 0.019%. There are 16 residues in the CDR3. The V end was cut by 0 bases, the J end by 7 bases, with 18 bases between. Germline CDR1 and CDR2: MGHRA and YSYEKL. This clone showed up just a few times. Its antigen is currently unknown. The sample comprised naive CD4+ T cells from blood. The TCR originated in a man aged 25 to 40 with type 1 diabetes. The J gene is TRBJ1-2, the V gene TRBV4-1, with D unclear. CDR3: CASSQDPQSFYVGYTF. The DNA for the CDR3 is TGCGCCAGCAGCCAAGATCCACAGAGCTTCTATGTTGGCTACACCTTC.